The 24 T cell receptor beta chains presented below share a single source sample, sequenced in a study of blood T cell repertoires in COVID-19. The method was immunoSEQ multiplex PCR; TCRdb's version includes in-frame clones alone and lacks a portion of them. The sample records about 310,000 clones, approximately 90% being singletons. What was sequenced was PBMCs or T cells enriched from blood (not recorded which). All receptors derive from a woman aged 18-29 years who had recovered from COVID-19.

The V call is TRBV6-2 or TRBV6-3, the J call TRBJ1-1; 7 bases are a match to TRBD1. Trimming cost V 5 bases and J 3 bases; bases outside gene matches: 6. Looked up from germline, CDR1 is MNHEY and CDR2 is SVGEGT. CDR3 length equals 14 residues. As DNA, the CDR3 is TGTGCCAGCAGTGACAGGGTTTGGGACACTGAAGCTTTCTTT. Amino acid sequence: CASSDRVWDTEAFF.

This clone was seen a single time. The chain recombines TRBV27 with TRBJ1-4; 7 bases line up with TRBD1. Per germline, CDR1 MNHEY and CDR2 SMNVEV (reference sequence). V gave up 4 bases and J gave up 5 bases; unmatched junction bases: 1. The CDR3 runs 13 residues. CDR3 bases: TGTGCCAGCAGTTACAGGGGAAATGAAAAACTGTTTTTT. Translating gives CASSYRGNEKLFF.

The V and J genes are TRBV4-2 and TRBJ2-2, with TRBD1 matching 9 bases. Germline loops: CDR1 LGHNA, CDR2 YNFKEQ. The CDR3 contains 14 residues. V dropped 6 bases and J dropped 6; count of bases not matched to a gene: 5. The CDR3, as DNA: TGTGCCAGCAGGGGGACAGGGATGGCCGGGGAGCTGTTTTTT. This gives the protein CASRGTGMAGELFF.

In its sample, this clone was seen once. The rearrangement links TRBV27 to TRBJ1-2, with 9 bases lining up with TRBD1. The ends lost 4 bases at V and 7 bases at J; junction bases unmatched: 4. Germline CDR1 is MNHEY and CDR2 is SMNVEV (reference sequence). CDR3 length: 13 residues. CDR3: CASSWTGEGGYTF. The CDR3 DNA reads as TGTGCCAGCAGTTGGACAGGGGAAGGTGGCTACACCTTC.

This chain joins TRBV2 and TRBJ2-2; D perhaps matches TRBD1 (6 bases). The CDR3 spans 15 residues. The V gene's germline CDR1 is SNHLY and CDR2 FYNNEI. Trimming shortened V by 5 bases and J by 4 bases, and 14 bases separated the two germline ends. The CDR3 reads CASSQQGLTTGELFF. Written as DNA, the CDR3 is TGTGCCAGCAGTCAACAGGGTTTGACCACCGGGGAGCTGTTTTTT.

The table lists this clone with a count of one. The gene calls are TRBV28 and TRBJ1-5, with 9 nucleotides matching TRBD1. The CDR3 length is 15 residues. The germline CDR1 and CDR2 sequences are MDHEN and SYDVKM. V lost 6 bases, J lost 6 bases, and 9 bases stayed unmatched. CDR3 loop: CASRPRDREAQPQHF. The CDR3 nucleotides read TGTGCCAGCAGACCCCGGGACAGGGAGGCTCAGCCCCAGCATTTT.

This clone was seen a handful of times. CDR3 sequence reads: CASSLSRDRGRRDTEAFF. CDR3 in DNA: TGTGCCAGCAGTTTATCCAGGGACAGGGGGCGGAGGGACACTGAAGCTTTCTTT. This rearrangement joins TRBV28 to TRBJ1-1, with TRBD1 matching 12 bases. The germline gives CDR1 MDHEN, CDR2 SYDVKM. The CDR3 has 18 amino acids. The trim removed 1 base at V and 3 bases at J, leaving 9 bases unmatched.

J is TRBJ1-2 and V is TRBV5-1; possible D gene TRBD1, 6 bases. V was pared by 5 bases and J by 1 base, with 12 bases between. This CDR3 has 14 amino acids. The germline CDR1 and CDR2 sequences are SGHRS and YFSETQ. The CDR3 DNA follows: TGCGCCAGCAGTCCGCAGGGGATTAACTATGGCTACACCTTC. It specifies CASSPQGINYGYTF. The entire variable domain, with the rest obtained from reference TRBV5-1 and TRBJ1-2, is as follows: KAGVTQTPRYLIKTRGQQVTLSCSPISGHRSVSWYQQTPGQGLQFLFEYFSETQRNKGNFPGRFSGRQFSNSRSEMNVSTLELGDSALYLCASSPQGINYGYTFGSGTRLTVV.

The chain employs TRBV7-8 and TRBJ1-1; 7 bases agree with TRBD1. Germline V gene sequence: CDR1 SGHVS, CDR2 FQNEAQ. The J segment lost 5 bases and the V segment lost 1 base, leaving 7 bases of the junction unmatched. This CDR3 contains 15 residues. The DNA for the CDR3 is TGTGCCAGCAGCTTAGAAGGACAGGCTTGGACTGAAGCTTTCTTT. Encoded protein: CASSLEGQAWTEAFF.

This chain links TRBV6-1 with TRBJ1-2; D may be TRBD1 (6 bases). This CDR3 comprises 16 residues. The germline V gene has CDR1 MNHNS and CDR2 SASEGT. V lost 1 base, J lost 3 bases, and 15 bases lay in between. The CDR3 DNA sequence: TGTGCCAGCAGTGAAGGATTCCGGACAGCCTACTATGGCTACACCTTC. Its translation: CASSEGFRTAYYGYTF.

This chain links TRBV21-1 with TRBJ2-7; the DNA was not compared with TRBD1, the D call given in the table. TRBV21-1 is marked as a pseudogene. The CDR3 has 16 amino acids. The CDR3 DNA reads as TGTGCCAGCAGCAAAGGGTTGGGCGAACGCTCCTACGAGCAGTACTTC. This sequence encodes CASSKGLGERSYEQYF.

The chain carries TRBV29-1 and TRBJ1-1, with D maybe TRBD1 (5 bases). CDR3 size: 14 residues. The ends were cut back, 1 base at V and 1 base at J, with 10 bases in the middle. Germline-derived CDR1 and CDR2 are SQVTM and ANQGSEA. CDR3: CSVEVVQGNTEAFF. CDR3 sequence (DNA): TGCAGCGTTGAAGTGGTTCAGGGGAACACTGAAGCTTTCTTT.

The V call is TRBV11-2, the J call TRBJ1-6; D remains unclear. The V and J ends lost 1 base and 7 bases respectively, with 14 bases between them. CDR3 size: 16 residues. The germline CDR1 and CDR2 sequences are SGHAT and FQNNGV. The CDR3 region is CASSLGTGDQNSPLHF. In nucleotides, the CDR3 is TGTGCCAGCAGCTTAGGCACCGGGGATCAAAATTCACCCCTCCACTTT.

This chain joins TRBV4-1 and TRBJ1-6, with D unresolved. Trimming cost V 3 bases and J 7 bases, with 7 bases left between them. Germline V CDR1 and CDR2: MGHRA, YSYEKL. This CDR3 contains 13 residues. The DNA for the CDR3 is TGCGCCAGCAGCCACCCTAGGAATTCACCCCTCCACTTT. Translated, it gives CASSHPRNSPLHF.

This sequence joins TRBV20-1 and TRBJ1-5; D perhaps matches TRBD1 (5 bases). CDR3 length equals 15 residues. In germline, CDR1 is DFQATT, CDR2 SNEGSKA (reference sequence). V was trimmed by 3 bases and J by 0 bases, leaving 12 bases between them. CDR3 DNA sequence: TGCAGTGCTAGTACTTCAGGGTTTAGCAATCAGCCCCAGCATTTT. Protein product: CSASTSGFSNQPQHF.

V is TRBV13 and J is TRBJ1-5; TRBD1 might be the D (6 bases). Germline CDR1 PRHDT, CDR2 FYEKMQ (reference sequence). The ends were cut back, 3 bases at V and 1 base at J, with 19 bases in the middle. The CDR3 sequence is 18 residues long. This CDR3 is CASSFGHGGYMSNQPQHF. CDR3 nucleotide sequence: TGTGCCAGCAGCTTTGGGCATGGGGGCTATATGAGCAATCAGCCCCAGCATTTT.

This clone was recorded once. The chain employs TRBV28 and TRBJ2-1; 8 nucleotides match TRBD2. CDR3 length: 14 amino acids. The germline V gene has CDR1 MDHEN and CDR2 SYDVKM. After removal of 8 bases from V and 7 bases from J, the junction contained 10 bases not matched to a gene. CDR3 nucleotides: TGTGCCAGCTTTACAGCGGGAGAGTGGAATGAGCAGTTCTTC. This gives the protein CASFTAGEWNEQFF. Looking up the rest from reference TRBV28 and TRBJ2-1 gives the full variable domain: DVKVTQSSRYLVKRTGEKVFLECVQDMDHENMFWYRQDPGLGLRLIYFSYDVKMKEKGDIPEGYSVSREKKERFSLILESASTNQTSMYLCASFTAGEWNEQFFGPGTRLTVL.

The chain couples TRBV10-3 to TRBJ1-4; 7 nucleotides agree with TRBD1. This CDR3 has 15 residues. Germline CDR1 ENHRY, CDR2 SYGVKD. The V and J ends lost 4 bases and 5 bases, in that order; junction bases with no gene match: 7. The CDR3 loop is CAISATGTVNEKLFF. The CDR3 nucleotides are TGTGCCATCAGTGCCACCGGGACAGTCAATGAAAAACTGTTTTTT.

The CDR3 is CASSQDPQGSYGYTF. The CDR3 DNA sequence: TGTGCCAGCAGCCAAGATCCGCAGGGAAGCTATGGCTACACCTTC. The rearrangement links TRBV4-2 to TRBJ1-2; D perhaps matches TRBD1 (5 bases). V was trimmed by 0 bases and J by 4 bases, leaving 12 bases between them. Germline CDR1 and CDR2: LGHNA and YNFKEQ. This CDR3 is 15 amino acids long.

The CDR3 protein is CASSLAFSGLAGTNEQFF. The CDR3 bases are TGCGCCAGCAGCTTGGCGTTCTCGGGACTAGCGGGAACCAATGAGCAGTTCTTC. The rearrangement links TRBV5-1 to TRBJ2-1; 13 bases agree with TRBD2. The V gene end was trimmed by 0 bases and the J gene end by 6 bases; junction bases not matched to a gene: 9. There are 18 residues in the CDR3. Germline V gene data show CDR1 as SGHRS and CDR2 as YFSETQ.

For this clone: A junction boundary mismatches the germline segment, possibly from a read error. The rearrangement joins TRBV2 to TRBJ2-7; a weak D match, TRBD2 (5 bases). Germline V gene sequence: CDR1 SNHLY, CDR2 FYNNEI. The CDR3 contains 12 residues. This chain's CDR3 is CASRGGRVKESF. As DNA, the CDR3 is TGTGCCAGCAGGGGCGGGCGGGTCAAGGAGTCCTTC. Looking up the rest from reference TRBV2 and TRBJ2-7 gives the full variable domain: EPEVTQTPSHQVTQMGQEVILRCVPISNHLYFYWYRQILGQKVEFLVSFYNNEISEKSEIFDDQFSVERPDGSNFTLKIRSTKLEDSAMYFCASRGGRVKESFGPGTRLTVT.

The chain links TRBV28 to TRBJ2-3; 12 nucleotides agree with TRBD2. Trimming took 5 bases from V and 2 from J; bases not matched to a gene: 5. This CDR3 spans 16 amino acids. Germline-derived CDR1 and CDR2 are MDHEN and SYDVKM. The CDR3, as DNA: TGTGCCAGCAGTCGAAGACTAGCGGGGGACACAGATACGCAGTATTTT. Translating it yields CASSRRLAGDTDTQYF.

The rearrangement joins TRBV14 to TRBJ1-2; 7 nucleotides match TRBD1. The length of the CDR3 is 14 residues. The germline V gene has CDR1 SGHDN and CDR2 FVKESK. J lost 8 bases, V lost 5 bases, and 11 bases had no gene match. For the CDR3, the DNA is TGTGCCAGCAGCACGGGGAGACAGGGTCGGGGCTACACCTTC. Its protein is CASSTGRQGRGYTF.

The table lists this clone with a few counts. Other DNA sequences in the sample encode the same CDR3. The chain uses TRBV9 and TRBJ2-5; D uncertain. The CDR3 runs 14 residues. Between the trimmed V and J ends, which lost 4 bases and 1 base, there was a span of 11 bases. Germline lookup yields CDR1 SGDLS and CDR2 YYNGEE. The CDR3 DNA reads TGTGCCAGCAGCCCCCCTGGCACCCAAGAGACCCAGTACTTC. This encodes CASSPPGTQETQYF. Drawing the rest from reference TRBV9 and TRBJ2-5, the complete variable domain is DSGVTQTPKHLITATGQRVTLRCSPRSGDLSVYWYQQSLDQGLQFLIQYYNGEERAKGNILERFSAQQFPDLHSELNLSSLELGDSALYFCASSPPGTQETQYFGPGTRLLVL.